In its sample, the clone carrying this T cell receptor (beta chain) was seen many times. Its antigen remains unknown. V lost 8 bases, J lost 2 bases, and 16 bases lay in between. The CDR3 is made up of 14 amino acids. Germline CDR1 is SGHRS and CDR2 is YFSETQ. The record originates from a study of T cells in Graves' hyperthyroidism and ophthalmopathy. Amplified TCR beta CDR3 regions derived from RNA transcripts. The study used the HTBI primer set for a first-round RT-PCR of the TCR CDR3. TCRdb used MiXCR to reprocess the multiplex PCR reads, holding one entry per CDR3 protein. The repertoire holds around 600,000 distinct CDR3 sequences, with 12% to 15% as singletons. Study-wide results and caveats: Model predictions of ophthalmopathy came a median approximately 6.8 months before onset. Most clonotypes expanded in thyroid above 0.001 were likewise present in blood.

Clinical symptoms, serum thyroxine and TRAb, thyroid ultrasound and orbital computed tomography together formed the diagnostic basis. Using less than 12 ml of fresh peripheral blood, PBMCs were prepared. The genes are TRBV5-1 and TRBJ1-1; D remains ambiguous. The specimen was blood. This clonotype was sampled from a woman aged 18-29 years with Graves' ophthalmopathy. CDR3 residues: CASTFGRENTEAFF. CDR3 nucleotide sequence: TGCGCCAGTACCTTCGGACGGGAAAACACTGAAGCTTTCTTT.